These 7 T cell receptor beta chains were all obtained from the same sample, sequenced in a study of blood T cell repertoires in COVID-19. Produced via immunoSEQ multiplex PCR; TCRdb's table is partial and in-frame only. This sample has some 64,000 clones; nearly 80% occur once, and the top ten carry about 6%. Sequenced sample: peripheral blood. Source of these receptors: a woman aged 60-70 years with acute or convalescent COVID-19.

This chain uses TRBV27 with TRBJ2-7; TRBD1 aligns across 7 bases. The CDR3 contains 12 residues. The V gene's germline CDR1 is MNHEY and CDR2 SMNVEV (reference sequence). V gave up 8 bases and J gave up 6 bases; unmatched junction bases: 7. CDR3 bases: TGTGCCAGCGAGGACAGGCCGGGCGAGCAGTACTTC. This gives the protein CASEDRPGEQYF.

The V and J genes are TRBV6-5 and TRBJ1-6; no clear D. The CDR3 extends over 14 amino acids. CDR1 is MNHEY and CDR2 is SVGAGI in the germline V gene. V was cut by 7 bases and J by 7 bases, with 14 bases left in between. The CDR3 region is CASNGVSPNSPLHF. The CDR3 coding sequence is TGTGCCAGCAACGGGGTCAGTCCCAATTCACCCCTCCACTTT.

The CDR3 DNA is TGTGCCAGTGGGACAGGAGGGCCTGAAGCTTTCTTT. Translation: CASGTGGPEAFF. The chain recombines TRBV19 with TRBJ1-1; 8 nucleotides match TRBD1. CDR1 is LNHDA and CDR2 is SQIVND in the germline V gene (reference sequence). J was trimmed by 6 bases and V by 8 bases; bases with no gene match: 5. The CDR3 contains 12 residues.

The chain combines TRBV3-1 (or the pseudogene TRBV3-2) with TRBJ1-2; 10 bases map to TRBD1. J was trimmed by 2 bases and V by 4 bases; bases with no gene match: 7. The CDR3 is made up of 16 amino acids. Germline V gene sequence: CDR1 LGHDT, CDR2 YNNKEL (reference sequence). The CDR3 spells CASSPQKGQGNYGYTF. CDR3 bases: TGTGCCAGCAGCCCCCAAAAGGGACAGGGGAACTATGGCTACACCTTC.

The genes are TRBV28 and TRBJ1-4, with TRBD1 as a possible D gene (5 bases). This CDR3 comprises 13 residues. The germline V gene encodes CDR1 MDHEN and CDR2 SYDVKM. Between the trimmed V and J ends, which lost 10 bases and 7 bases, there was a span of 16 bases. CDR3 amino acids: CATRTGEGEKLFF. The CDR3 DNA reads TGTGCCACCAGGACGGGGGAAGGTGAAAAACTGTTTTTT.

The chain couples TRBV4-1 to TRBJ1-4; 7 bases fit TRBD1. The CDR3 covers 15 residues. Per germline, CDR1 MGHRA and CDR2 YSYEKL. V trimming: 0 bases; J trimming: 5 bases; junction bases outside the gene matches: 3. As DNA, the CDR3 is TGCGCCAGCAGCCAAGACCCGGGACAGAATGAAAAACTGTTTTTT. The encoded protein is CASSQDPGQNEKLFF.

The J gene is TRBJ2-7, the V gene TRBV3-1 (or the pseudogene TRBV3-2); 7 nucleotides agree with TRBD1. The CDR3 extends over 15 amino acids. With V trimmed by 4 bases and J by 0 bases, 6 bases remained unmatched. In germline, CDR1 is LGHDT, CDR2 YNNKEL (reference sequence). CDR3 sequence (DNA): TGTGCCAGCAGCCTTCGACAGGGCAGCTCCTACGAGCAGTACTTC. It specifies CASSLRQGSSYEQYF.